A few counts support the clone carrying this T cell receptor (beta chain). The sample belongs to a study of naive and memory T cell subsets. The ends were cut back, 4 bases at V and 3 bases at J, with 10 bases in the middle. CDR1 and CDR2 from the germline V gene are MNHEY and SVGAGI. The CDR3 length is 14 residues. An equimolar mix of two oligonucleotides served as the beta constant-region primer for TRBC1 and TRBC2. TCRdb processed the UMI-ligation and nested PCR reads anew with MiXCR; each CDR3 protein has one entry. Here the sample spans around 35,000 distinct CDR3 sequences, 10% to 15% being singletons.

The source of this sequence is a human donor in good health. J is TRBJ1-3 and V is TRBV6-5, with D hard to call. Material: effector memory CD4+ T cells from blood. Specified subset: effector memory, CD45RA- CD27-. CDR3 nucleotides: TGTGCCAGCAGTTTATTGGGGATTGGAAACACCATATATTTT. Translated, it gives CASSLLGIGNTIYF.